This TCR beta chain stems from a study of T cells after yellow fever vaccination. Study results and limitations: FACS-sorted repertoires could harbor abundant contaminating bulk-population clonotypes. Although most clonotypes did not, a small share appeared in both CD4 and CD8 compartments.

This clonotype has a handful of counts. Its specificity is not known. TCRdb reprocessed the 5' RACE reads with MiXCR, giving one entry per CDR3 protein. The top ten hold approximately 3% of the sample, which has some 340,000 distinct CDR3 sequences, roughly 10% seen once. V was cut by 6 bases and J by 0 bases, with 15 bases left in between. The CDR3 sequence is 17 residues long. Per the germline V gene, CDR1 is WSHSY and CDR2 is SAAADI. The receptor was derived from a man younger than 35 who received the YFV17D yellow fever vaccine. This chain connects TRBV10-2 to TRBJ1-6; tentatively, D is TRBD1 (6 bases). The specimen was CD4+ T cells sorted from PBMCs, collected 45 days after the yellow fever booster vaccination. CDR3 in amino acids: CASSETGPSSYNSPLHF. In nucleotides, the CDR3 is TGCGCCAGCAGCGAAACAGGGCCGAGCTCCTATAATTCACCCCTCCACTTT.